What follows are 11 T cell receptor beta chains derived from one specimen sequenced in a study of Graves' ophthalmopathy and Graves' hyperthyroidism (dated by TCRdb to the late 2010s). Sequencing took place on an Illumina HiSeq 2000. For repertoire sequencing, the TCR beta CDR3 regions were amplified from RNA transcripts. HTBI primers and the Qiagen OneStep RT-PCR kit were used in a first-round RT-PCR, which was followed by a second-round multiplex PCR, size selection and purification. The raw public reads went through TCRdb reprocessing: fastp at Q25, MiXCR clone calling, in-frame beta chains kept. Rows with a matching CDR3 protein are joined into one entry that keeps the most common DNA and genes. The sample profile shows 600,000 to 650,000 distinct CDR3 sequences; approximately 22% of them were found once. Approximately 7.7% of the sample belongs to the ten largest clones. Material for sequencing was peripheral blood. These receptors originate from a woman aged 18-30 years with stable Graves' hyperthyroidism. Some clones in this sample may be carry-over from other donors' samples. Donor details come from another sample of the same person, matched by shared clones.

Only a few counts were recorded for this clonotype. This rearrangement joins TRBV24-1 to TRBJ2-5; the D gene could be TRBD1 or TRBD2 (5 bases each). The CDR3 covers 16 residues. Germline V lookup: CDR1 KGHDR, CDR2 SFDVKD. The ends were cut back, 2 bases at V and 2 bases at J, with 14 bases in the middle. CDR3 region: CATSDSGRRKQETQYF. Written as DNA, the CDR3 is TGTGCCACCAGTGATTCGGGACGGCGTAAACAAGAGACCCAGTACTTC.

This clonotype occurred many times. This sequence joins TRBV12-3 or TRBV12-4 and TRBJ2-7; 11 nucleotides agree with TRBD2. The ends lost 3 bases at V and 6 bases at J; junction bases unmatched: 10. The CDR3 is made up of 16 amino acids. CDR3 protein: CASSFSGRALVSEQYF. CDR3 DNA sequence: TGTGCCAGCAGTTTTAGCGGGAGGGCGTTAGTGAGCGAGCAGTACTTC.

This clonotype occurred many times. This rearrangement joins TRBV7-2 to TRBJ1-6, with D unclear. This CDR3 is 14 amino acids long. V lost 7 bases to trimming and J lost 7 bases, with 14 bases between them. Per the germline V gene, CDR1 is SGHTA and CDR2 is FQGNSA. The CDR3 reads CASIQGGSNSPLHF. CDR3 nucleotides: TGTGCCAGCATCCAAGGAGGGTCCAATTCACCCCTCCACTTT.

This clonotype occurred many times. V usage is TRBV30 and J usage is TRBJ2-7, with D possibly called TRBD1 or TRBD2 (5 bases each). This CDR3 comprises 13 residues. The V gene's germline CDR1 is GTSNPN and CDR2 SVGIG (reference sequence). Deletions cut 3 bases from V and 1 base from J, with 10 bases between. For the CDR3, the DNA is TGTGCCTGGAGGGGGAGACAGTCCTACGAGCAGTACTTC. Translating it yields CAWRGRQSYEQYF.

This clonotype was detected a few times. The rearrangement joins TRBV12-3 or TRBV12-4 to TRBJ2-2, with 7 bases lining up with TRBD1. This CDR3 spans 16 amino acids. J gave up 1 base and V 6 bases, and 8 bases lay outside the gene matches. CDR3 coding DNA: TGTGCCAGCAGCTCTGACAGGGCATTGAACACCGGGGAGCTGTTTTTT. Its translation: CASSSDRALNTGELFF.

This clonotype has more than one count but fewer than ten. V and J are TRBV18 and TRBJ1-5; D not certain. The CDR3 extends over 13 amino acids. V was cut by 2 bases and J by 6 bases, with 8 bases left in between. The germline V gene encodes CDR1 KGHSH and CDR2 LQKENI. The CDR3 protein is CASSPDRPQPQHF. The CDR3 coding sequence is TGTGCCAGCTCACCAGATAGGCCTCAGCCCCAGCATTTT.

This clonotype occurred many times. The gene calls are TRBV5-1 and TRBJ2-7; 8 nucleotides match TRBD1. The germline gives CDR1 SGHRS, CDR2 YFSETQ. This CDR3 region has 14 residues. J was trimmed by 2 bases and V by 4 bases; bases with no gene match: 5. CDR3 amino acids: CASSGGTGAYEQYF. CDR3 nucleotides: TGCGCCAGCAGCGGCGGGACAGGCGCCTACGAGCAGTACTTC.

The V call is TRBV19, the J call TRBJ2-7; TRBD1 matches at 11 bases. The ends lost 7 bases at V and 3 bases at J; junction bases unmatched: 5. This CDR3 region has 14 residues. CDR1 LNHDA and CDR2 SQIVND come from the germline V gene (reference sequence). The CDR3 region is CASTAGTGGYEQYF. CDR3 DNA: TGTGCCAGTACGGCCGGGACAGGGGGCTACGAGCAGTACTTC.

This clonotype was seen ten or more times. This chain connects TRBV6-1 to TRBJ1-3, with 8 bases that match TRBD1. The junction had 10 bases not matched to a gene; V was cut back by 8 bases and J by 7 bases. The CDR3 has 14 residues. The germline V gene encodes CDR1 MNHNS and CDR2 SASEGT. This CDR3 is CASRDRPAGNTIYF. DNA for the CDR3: TGTGCCAGCCGGGACAGGCCGGCGGGCAACACCATATATTTT.

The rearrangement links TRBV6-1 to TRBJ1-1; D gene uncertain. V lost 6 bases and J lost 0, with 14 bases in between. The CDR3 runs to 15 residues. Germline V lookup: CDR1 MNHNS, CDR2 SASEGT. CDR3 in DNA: TGTGCCAGCAGGAGTCTCACAGACATGAACACTGAAGCTTTCTTT. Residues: CASRSLTDMNTEAFF.

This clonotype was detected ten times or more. The CDR3 loop is CSVEVSGDGYTF. CDR3 nucleotide sequence: TGCAGCGTTGAAGTGTCAGGCGATGGCTACACCTTC. V is TRBV29-1 and J is TRBJ1-2; the D is unclear. With 1 base removed from V and 6 bases from J, the gap between germline ends came to 9 bases. Germline CDR1 is SQVTM and CDR2 is ANQGSEA. The CDR3 length is 12 residues.